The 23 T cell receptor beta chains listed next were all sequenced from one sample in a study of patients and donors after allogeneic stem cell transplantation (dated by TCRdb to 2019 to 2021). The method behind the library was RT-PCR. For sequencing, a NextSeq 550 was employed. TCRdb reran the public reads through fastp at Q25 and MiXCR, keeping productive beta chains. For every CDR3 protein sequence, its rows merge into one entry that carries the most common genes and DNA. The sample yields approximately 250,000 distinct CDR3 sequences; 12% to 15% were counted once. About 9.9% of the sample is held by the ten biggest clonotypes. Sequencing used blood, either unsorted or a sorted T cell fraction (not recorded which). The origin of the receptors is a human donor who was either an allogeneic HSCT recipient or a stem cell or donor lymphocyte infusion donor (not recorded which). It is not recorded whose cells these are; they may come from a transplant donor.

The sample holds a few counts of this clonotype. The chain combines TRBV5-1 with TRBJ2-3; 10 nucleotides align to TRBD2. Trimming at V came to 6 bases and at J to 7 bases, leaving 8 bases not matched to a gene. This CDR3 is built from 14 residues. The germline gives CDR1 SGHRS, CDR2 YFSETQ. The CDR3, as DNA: TGCGCCAGCAAAGCGGGAGGGCCCTTAAATACGCAGTATTTT. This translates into CASKAGGPLNTQYF.

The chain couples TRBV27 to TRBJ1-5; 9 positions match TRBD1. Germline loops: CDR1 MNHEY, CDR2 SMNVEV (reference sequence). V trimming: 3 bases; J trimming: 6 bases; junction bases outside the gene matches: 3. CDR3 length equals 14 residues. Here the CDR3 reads CASSFSDRGQPQHF. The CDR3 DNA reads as TGTGCCAGCAGTTTTTCGGACAGGGGTCAGCCCCAGCATTTT.

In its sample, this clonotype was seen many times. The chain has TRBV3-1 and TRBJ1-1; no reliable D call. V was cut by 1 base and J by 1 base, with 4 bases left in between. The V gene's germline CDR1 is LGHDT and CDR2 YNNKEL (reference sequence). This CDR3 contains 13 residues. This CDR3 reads CASSQGENTEAFF. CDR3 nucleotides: TGTGCCAGCAGCCAAGGGGAGAACACTGAAGCTTTCTTT.

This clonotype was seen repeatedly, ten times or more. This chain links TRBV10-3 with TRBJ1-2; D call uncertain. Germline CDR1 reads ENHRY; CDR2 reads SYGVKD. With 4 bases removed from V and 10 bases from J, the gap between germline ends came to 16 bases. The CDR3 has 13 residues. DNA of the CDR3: TGTGCCATCAGTGTAGGGCCCCGCTTGGACTACACCTTC. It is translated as CAISVGPRLDYTF.

The CDR3 nucleotides read TGTGCCAGCTCTAGGCGAGGGGACACTGAAGCTTTCTTT. Translating it yields CASSRRGDTEAFF. The chain employs TRBV6-1 and TRBJ1-1, with D possibly TRBD1 on 5 matching bases. Trimming took 8 bases from V and 3 from J, leaving 13 bases between them. The CDR3 sequence is 13 residues long. The V gene's germline CDR1 is MNHNS and CDR2 SASEGT.

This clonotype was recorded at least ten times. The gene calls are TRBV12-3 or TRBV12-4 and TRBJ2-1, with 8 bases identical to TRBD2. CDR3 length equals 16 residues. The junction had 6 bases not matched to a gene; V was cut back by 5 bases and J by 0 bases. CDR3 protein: CASSTPGLVSYNEQFF. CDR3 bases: TGTGCCAGCAGTACCCCGGGACTAGTCTCCTACAATGAGCAGTTCTTC.

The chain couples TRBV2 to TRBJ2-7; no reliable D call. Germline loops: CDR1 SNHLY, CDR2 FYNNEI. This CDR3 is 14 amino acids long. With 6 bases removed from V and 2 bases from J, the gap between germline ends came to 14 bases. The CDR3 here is CASRVSVATYEQYF. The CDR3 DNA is TGTGCCAGCAGGGTGTCGGTCGCAACCTACGAGCAGTACTTC.

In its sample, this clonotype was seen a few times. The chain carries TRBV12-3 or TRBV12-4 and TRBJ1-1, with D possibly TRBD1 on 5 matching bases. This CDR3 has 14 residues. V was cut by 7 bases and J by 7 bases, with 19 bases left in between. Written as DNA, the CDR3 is TGTGCCAGCAAGGACCAGGGCCGGGAGGTTGAAGCTTTCTTT. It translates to CASKDQGREVEAFF.

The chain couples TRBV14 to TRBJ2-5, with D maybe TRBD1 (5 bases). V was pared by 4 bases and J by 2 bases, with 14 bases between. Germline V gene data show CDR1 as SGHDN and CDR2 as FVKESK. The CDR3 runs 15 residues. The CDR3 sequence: CASSLRTNFQETQYF. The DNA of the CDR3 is TGTGCCAGCAGCCTTCGGACAAACTTTCAAGAGACCCAGTACTTC.

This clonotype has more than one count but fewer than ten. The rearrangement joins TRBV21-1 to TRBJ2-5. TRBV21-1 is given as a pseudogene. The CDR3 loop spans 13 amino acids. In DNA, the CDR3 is TGTGCCAGCAGCAAAGAGCCTCAAGAGACCCAGTACTTC. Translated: CASSKEPQETQYF.

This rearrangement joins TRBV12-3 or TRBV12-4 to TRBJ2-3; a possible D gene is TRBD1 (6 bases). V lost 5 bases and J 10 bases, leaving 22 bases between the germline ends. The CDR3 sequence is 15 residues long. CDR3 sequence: CASSDVPQGIGSQYF. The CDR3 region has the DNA TGTGCCAGCAGTGACGTCCCCCAGGGGATCGGCTCGCAGTATTTT.

CDR3 sequence: CASSRPGQGTGEQYF. The CDR3 DNA follows: TGTGCCAGCAGCCGTCCTGGACAGGGGACGGGCGAGCAGTACTTC. The chain has TRBV6-1 and TRBJ2-7; TRBD1 matches at 9 bases. From germline, CDR1 is MNHNS and CDR2 SASEGT. CDR3 length equals 15 residues. Trimming at V came to 6 bases and at J to 6 bases, leaving 12 bases not matched to a gene.

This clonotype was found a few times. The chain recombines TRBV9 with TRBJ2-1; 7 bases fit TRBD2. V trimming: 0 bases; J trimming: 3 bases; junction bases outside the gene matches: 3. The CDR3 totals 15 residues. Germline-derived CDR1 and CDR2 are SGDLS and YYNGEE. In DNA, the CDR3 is TGTGCCAGCAGCGTAGAAGCGGGGCTCTACAATGAGCAGTTCTTC. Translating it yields CASSVEAGLYNEQFF.

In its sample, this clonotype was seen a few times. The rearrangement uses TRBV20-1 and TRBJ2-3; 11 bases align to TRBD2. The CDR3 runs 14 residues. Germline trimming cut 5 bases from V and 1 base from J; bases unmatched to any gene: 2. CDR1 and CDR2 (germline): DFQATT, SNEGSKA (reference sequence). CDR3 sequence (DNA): TGCAGTGCTCATAGCGGGGGGGGCACAGATACGCAGTATTTT. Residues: CSAHSGGGTDTQYF.

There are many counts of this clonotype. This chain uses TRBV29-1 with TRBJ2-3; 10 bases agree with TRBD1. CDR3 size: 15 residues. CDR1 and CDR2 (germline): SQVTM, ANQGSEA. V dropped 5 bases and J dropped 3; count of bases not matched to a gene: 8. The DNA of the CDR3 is TGCAGCGTTCTAAGAGGGACAGGGGTTACAGATACGCAGTATTTT. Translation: CSVLRGTGVTDTQYF.

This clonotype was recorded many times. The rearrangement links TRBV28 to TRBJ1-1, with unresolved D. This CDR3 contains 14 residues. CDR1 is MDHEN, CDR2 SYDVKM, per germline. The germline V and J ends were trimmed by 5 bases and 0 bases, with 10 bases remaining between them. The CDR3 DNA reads TGTGCCAGCAGTATTGGGATAATGAACACTGAAGCTTTCTTT. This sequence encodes CASSIGIMNTEAFF.

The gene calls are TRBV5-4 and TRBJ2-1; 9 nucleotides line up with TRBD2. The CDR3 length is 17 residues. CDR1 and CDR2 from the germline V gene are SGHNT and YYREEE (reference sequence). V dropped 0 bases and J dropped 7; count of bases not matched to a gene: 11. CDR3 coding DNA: TGTGCCAGCAGCTTGGAAGGCGGGGGGGGGTCGTTGAATGAGCAGTTCTTC. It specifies CASSLEGGGGSLNEQFF.

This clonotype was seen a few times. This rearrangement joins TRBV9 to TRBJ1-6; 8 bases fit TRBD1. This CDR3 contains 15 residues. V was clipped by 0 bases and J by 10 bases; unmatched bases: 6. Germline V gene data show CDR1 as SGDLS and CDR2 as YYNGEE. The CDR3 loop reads CASSVGDRGGSPLHF. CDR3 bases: TGTGCCAGCAGCGTAGGCGACAGGGGTGGATCACCCCTCCACTTT.

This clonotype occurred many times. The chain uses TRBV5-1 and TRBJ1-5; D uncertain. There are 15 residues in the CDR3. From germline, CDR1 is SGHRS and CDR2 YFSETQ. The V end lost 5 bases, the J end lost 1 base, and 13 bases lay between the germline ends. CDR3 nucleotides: TGCGCCAGCAGTGTAATGGGTTTCAGCAATCAGCCCCAGCATTTT. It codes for CASSVMGFSNQPQHF.

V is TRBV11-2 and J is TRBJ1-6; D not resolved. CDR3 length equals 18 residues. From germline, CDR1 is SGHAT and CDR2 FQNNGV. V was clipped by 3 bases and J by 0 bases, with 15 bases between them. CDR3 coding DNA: TGTGCCAGCAGCTTTTTGGAACAGAGGAGCTCCTATAATTCACCCCTCCACTTT. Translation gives CASSFLEQRSSYNSPLHF. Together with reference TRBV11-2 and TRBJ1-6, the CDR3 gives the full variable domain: EAGVAQSPRYKIIEKRQSVAFWCNPISGHATLYWYQQILGQGPKLLIQFQNNGVVDDSQLPKDRFSAERLKGVDSTLKIQPAKLEDSAVYLCASSFLEQRSSYNSPLHFGNGTRLTVT.

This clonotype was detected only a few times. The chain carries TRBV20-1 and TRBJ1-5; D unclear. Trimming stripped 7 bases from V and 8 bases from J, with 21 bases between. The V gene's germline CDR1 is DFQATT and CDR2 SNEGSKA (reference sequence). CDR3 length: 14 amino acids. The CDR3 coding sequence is TGCAGTGTCACAAGTGGGTCCTCAGTGAAGCCCCAGCATTTT. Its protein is CSVTSGSSVKPQHF.

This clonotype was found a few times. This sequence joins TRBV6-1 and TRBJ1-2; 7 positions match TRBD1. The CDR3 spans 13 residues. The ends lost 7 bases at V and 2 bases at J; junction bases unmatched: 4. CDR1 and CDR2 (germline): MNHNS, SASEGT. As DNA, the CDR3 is TGTGCCAGCAACCCGGGACAGAACTATGGCTACACCTTC. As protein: CASNPGQNYGYTF.

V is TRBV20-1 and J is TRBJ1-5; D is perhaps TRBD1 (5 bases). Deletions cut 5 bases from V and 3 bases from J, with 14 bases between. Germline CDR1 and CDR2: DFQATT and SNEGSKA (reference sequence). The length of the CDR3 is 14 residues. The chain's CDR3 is CSAYPGGANQPQHF. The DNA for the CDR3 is TGCAGTGCTTACCCGGGCGGGGCCAATCAGCCCCAGCATTTT.